This TCR beta chain was captured by sequencing in a study of blood T cell repertoires in COVID-19 (dated by TCRdb to the early 2020s). Study-wide context: Samples from collaborators originated in the United States, Italy and Spain and spanned both the acute and convalescent phases of COVID-19. The prospective study material was composed of cDNA or gDNA derived from T cells, B-cell-depleted T cells, or PBMCs. Subjects who had been exposed to COVID-19, were actively infected with it, or had recovered from it provided the deeply sampled blood TCRbeta repertoires that made up the dataset. A de-identified subject ID, COVID-19 status, age in years and sex were almost always included in the sample metadata. The samples were drawn from two sources: the first 160 participants of the ongoing ImmuneRACE study, and 1,000 to 1,500 subjects contributed by 6 global collaborators. HLA class I and class II types, where available, came from metadata supplied by the sample provider rather than from assay-based typing. The repertoires were released in a freely available public database intended as a resource for research on the immune response to SARS-CoV-2.

The immunoSEQ Assay, a bias-controlled multiplex PCR, was used to amplify TCRbeta CDR3 regions from genomic DNA. In the source study's methods: Nucleated cell counts per sample were estimated from amplification of reference gene primers within the assay. To quantify the absolute abundance of each unique TCRbeta CDR3 rearrangement, sequence reads were collapsed and filtered. For each sample, productive Simpson clonality was calculated by taking the square root of Simpson's diversity index across productive rearrangements. TCRdb carries this immuneACCESS record with in-frame sequences only. Its versions omit some clonotypes, under half of them owing to an unresolved V gene in the studies checked, with the rest unexplained. The V and J calls and clone size were taken over from that table, and D and trimming were inferred from the DNA. A total of roughly 250,000 clones appear in this sample, approximately 79% of them only once. Of the sample, approximately 4.9% is held by the ten largest clones.

Overall study results and their limits: The amount of clinical and demographic metadata varied by source and participant and was provided uncurated.

As for this clone: This receptor's antigen is unknown. No base quality values were provided; no much bigger clone lies one nucleotide off.

Trimming at the junction amounts to 2 bases on V and 9 bases on J, and the germline ends lie 12 bases apart. CDR1 and CDR2 were assigned from the germline V gene as SGHRS and YFSETQ. The CDR3 spans 13 residues, from the cysteine through the phenylalanine. The sequence is cut down to CDR3 DNA, 39 bases in frame from base 1. Whole blood was collected in K2EDTA tubes by collaborating institutions according to the institutions' own protocols. Collaborator samples were shipped for TCRbeta analysis as frozen whole blood, isolated PBMCs, or DNA extracted from either sample type. This TCR came from an elderly woman with active or convalescent COVID-19. The V and J segments used are TRBV5-1 and TRBJ2-1; a tentative D call is TRBD2 (6 bases match). The sequenced sample consisted of peripheral blood. The DNA reads as follows: TGCGCCAGCAGCTTTCAGGATAGCGGTGAGCAGTTCTTC. This sequence encodes CASSFQDSGEQFF.